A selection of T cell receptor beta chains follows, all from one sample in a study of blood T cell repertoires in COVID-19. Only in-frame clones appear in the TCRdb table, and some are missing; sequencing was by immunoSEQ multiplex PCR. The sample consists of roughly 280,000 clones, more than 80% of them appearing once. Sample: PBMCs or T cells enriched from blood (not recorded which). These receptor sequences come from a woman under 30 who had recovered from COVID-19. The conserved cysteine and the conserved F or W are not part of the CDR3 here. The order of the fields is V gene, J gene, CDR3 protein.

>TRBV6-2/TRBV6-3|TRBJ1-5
ASSLDSLQGPQH
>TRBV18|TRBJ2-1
ASSPGQGNEQF
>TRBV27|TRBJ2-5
ASSLYPQGNKETQY
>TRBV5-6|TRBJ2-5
ASSLAFQGALGETQY
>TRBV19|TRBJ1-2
ASSKPRQWYGYT
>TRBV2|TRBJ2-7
ASSPIPTGSYEQY
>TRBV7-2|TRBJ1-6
ASSLELSYNSPLH
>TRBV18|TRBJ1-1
ASSPWDSPEAF
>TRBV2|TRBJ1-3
ASRVGQNSGNTIY
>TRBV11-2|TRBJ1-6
ASGRSNSPLH
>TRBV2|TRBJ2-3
ASRSLASADTQY
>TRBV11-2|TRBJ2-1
ASSGSGTYNEQF
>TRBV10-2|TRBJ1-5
ASSKGGNQPQH
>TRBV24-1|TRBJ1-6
ATSDPILRTTPSPLH
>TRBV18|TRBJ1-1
ASSPGTGMNTEAF
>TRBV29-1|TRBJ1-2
SVEEMGLGYT
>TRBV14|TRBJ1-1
ASSQDHRFVNTEAF
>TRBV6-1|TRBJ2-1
ASSVAGGLNEQF
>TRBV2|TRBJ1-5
ASSAWTGYNQPQH
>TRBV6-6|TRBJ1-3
ASSWDSSGNTIY
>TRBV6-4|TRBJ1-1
ASSVQGGGTEAF
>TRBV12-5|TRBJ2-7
ASGPGPDYEQY
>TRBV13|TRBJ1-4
ASSLRDRGPNEKLF
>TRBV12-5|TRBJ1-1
ASGLTGGNTEAF
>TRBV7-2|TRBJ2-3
ASSLKSGGGDTQY
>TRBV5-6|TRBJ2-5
ASSLGTGLWGETQY
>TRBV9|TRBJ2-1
ASSVDKRGGTYNEQF
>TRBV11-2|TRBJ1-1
ASSPDSMNTEAF
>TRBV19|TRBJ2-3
ASSIAWGQDTQY
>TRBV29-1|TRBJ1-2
SVGQVANYGYT
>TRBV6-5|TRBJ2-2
ASSRTLRTGELF
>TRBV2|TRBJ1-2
ASSAEGAYGYT
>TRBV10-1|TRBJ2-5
ASSESRSVSHQETQY
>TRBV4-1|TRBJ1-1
ASSQDQGLNTEAF
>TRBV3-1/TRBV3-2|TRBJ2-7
ASSRGPRSEQY
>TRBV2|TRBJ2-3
ASSNTDTQY
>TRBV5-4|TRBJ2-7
ASSRDSAYEQY
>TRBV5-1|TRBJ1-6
ASSQWTGGDSPLH
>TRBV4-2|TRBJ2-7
ASSQSQGSTYEQY
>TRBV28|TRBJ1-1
ASSRGGAGNTEAF
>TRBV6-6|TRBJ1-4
ASSDTGGLREKLF
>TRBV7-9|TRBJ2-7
ASSGPGLAGFSITDEQY
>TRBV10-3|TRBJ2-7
ATRPVRDSYEQY
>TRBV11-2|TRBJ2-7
ASSLAGQVVYEQY
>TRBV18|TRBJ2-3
ASSPQASGEDTQY
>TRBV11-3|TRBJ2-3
ASSLGGTSGADTQY
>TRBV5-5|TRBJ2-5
ASSPWGGAQETQY
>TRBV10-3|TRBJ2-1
AISEVSEGGNEQF
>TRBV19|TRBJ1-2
ASSSLGGGPNYGYT
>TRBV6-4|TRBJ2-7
ASKPSLAGRSYEQY
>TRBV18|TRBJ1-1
ASSPGQGVSTANTEAF
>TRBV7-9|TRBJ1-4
ASSLNQGSEKLF
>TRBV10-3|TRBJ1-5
AISAGTGNQPQH
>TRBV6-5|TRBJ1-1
ATMRGYTEAF
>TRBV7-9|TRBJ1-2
ASSLARDTHYGYT